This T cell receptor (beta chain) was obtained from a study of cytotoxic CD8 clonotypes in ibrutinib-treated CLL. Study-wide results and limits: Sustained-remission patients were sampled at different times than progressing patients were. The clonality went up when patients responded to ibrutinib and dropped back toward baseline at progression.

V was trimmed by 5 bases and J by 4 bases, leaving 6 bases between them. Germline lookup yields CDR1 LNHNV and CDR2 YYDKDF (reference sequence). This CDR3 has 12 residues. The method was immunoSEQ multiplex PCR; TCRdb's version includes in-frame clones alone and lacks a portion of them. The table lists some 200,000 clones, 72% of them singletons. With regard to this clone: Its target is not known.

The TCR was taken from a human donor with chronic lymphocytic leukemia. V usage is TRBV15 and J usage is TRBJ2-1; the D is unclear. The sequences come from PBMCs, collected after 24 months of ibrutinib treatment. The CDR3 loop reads CATSPGYNEQFF. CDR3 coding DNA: TGTGCCACCAGCCCAGGTTACAATGAGCAGTTCTTC.